Listed below are T cell receptor beta chains from one sample, sequenced in a study of T-cell reconstitution after alpha-beta-depleted transplantation in children. One entry per CDR3 protein results from TCRdb running MiXCR on the PCR reads. Of fewer than 450,000 distinct CDR3 sequences in the sample, roughly 15% were seen once. Sample: PBMCs, mostly from graft donor cells, taken 360 days after TCRalphabeta/CD19-depleted stem cell transplant. All receptors derive from a male patient between 2 and 9 years old who had a stem cell transplant for acute lymphoblastic leukemia, so the T cells may come from the graft donor. CDR3s include the opening cysteine and the closing phenylalanine or tryptophan. D genes are given only for firm matches. A row's size may be missing; if present it is once, few, many or a size class.

v_call: TRBV29-1; j_call: TRBJ2-1; clone_size: few; d_call: .; cdr3_aa: CSVEDLGTVYNEQFF; cdr3_nt: TGCAGCGTTGAAGATTTGGGGACGGTTTACAATGAGCAGTTCTTC
v_call: TRBV28; j_call: TRBJ2-1; clone_size: few; d_call: TRBD2; cdr3_aa: CASSSLWTSGGYNEQFF; cdr3_nt: TGTGCCAGCAGTTCCCTCTGGACTAGCGGGGGCTACAATGAGCAGTTCTTC
v_call: TRBV13; j_call: TRBJ2-5; clone_size: .; d_call: .; cdr3_aa: CASSDQTVEETRYF; cdr3_nt: TGTGCCAGCAGCGATCAGACGGTGGAGGAGACCCGGTACTTC
v_call: TRBV5-1; j_call: TRBJ2-7; clone_size: .; d_call: .; cdr3_aa: CASSLGDLRGGEQYF; cdr3_nt: TGCGCCAGCAGCCTTGGGGACTTACGGGGCGGCGAGCAGTACTTC
v_call: TRBV7-2; j_call: TRBJ2-7; clone_size: few; d_call: .; cdr3_aa: CASSLVGDYEQYF; cdr3_nt: TGTGCCAGCAGCTTAGTTGGCGACTACGAGCAGTACTTC
v_call: TRBV6-5; j_call: TRBJ1-5; clone_size: many; d_call: .; cdr3_aa: CASSYSGRSQPQHF; cdr3_nt: TGTGCCAGCAGTTACTCCGGGAGGAGCCAGCCCCAGCATTTT
v_call: TRBV6-2/TRBV6-3; j_call: TRBJ1-6; clone_size: .; d_call: .; cdr3_aa: CATNGLRGSPLHF; cdr3_nt: TGTGCCACCAACGGGCTGAGAGGTTCACCCCTCCACTTT
v_call: TRBV20-1; j_call: TRBJ2-5; clone_size: .; d_call: .; cdr3_aa: CSAQGVVETQYF; cdr3_nt: TGCAGTGCCCAAGGGGTGGTAGAGACCCAGTACTTC
v_call: TRBV5-1; j_call: TRBJ2-3; clone_size: many; d_call: .; cdr3_aa: CASSLASVEDTQYF; cdr3_nt: TGCGCCAGCAGCTTGGCATCAGTAGAGGATACGCAGTATTTT
v_call: TRBV7-3; j_call: TRBJ1-6; clone_size: .; d_call: .; cdr3_aa: CASSSGGTVNSPLHF; cdr3_nt: TGTGCCAGCAGCTCGGGCGGGACGGTTAATTCACCCCTCCACTTT
v_call: TRBV28; j_call: TRBJ2-1; clone_size: .; d_call: TRBD2; cdr3_aa: CASSFPGLAAYNEQFF; cdr3_nt: TGTGCCAGCAGTTTCCCGGGACTAGCGGCTTACAATGAGCAGTTCTTC
v_call: TRBV6-2/TRBV6-3; j_call: TRBJ2-3; clone_size: few; d_call: .; cdr3_aa: CASSPTAGAYTDTQYF; cdr3_nt: TGTGCCAGCAGTCCCACGGCAGGGGCTTACACAGATACGCAGTATTTT
v_call: TRBV12-3/TRBV12-4; j_call: TRBJ1-6; clone_size: few; d_call: .; cdr3_aa: CASSPPRSPLHF; cdr3_nt: TGTGCCAGCAGTCCCCCTCGTTCACCCCTCCACTTT
v_call: TRBV19; j_call: TRBJ2-2; clone_size: few; d_call: .; cdr3_aa: CASTLGVGELFF; cdr3_nt: TGTGCCAGTACGCTGGGGGTCGGGGAGCTGTTTTTT
v_call: TRBV7-2; j_call: TRBJ2-7; clone_size: .; d_call: .; cdr3_aa: CASSPQGSRFPYEQYF; cdr3_nt: TGTGCCAGCAGCCCGCAGGGGTCTAGGTTCCCTTACGAGCAGTACTTC
v_call: TRBV28; j_call: TRBJ2-7; clone_size: few; d_call: TRBD2; cdr3_aa: CASSFLAGGPSYEQYF; cdr3_nt: TGTGCCAGCAGTTTTCTAGCGGGAGGGCCCTCCTACGAGCAGTACTTC
v_call: TRBV7-2; j_call: TRBJ1-1; clone_size: .; d_call: TRBD1; cdr3_aa: CASSLWDRGNTEAFF; cdr3_nt: TGTGCCAGCAGCTTATGGGACAGGGGGAACACTGAAGCTTTCTTT
v_call: TRBV10-3; j_call: TRBJ2-7; clone_size: .; d_call: TRBD2; cdr3_aa: CAATSGRTAYEQYF; cdr3_nt: TGTGCCGCAACTAGCGGGAGGACCGCCTACGAGCAGTACTTC
v_call: TRBV12-3/TRBV12-4; j_call: TRBJ2-7; clone_size: .; d_call: TRBD1; cdr3_aa: CASSLAQGARYEQYF; cdr3_nt: TGTGCCAGCAGTTTAGCCCAGGGGGCGAGATACGAGCAGTACTTC
v_call: TRBV9; j_call: TRBJ2-5; clone_size: few; d_call: TRBD2; cdr3_aa: CASSVEPLAGQQETQYF; cdr3_nt: TGTGCCAGCAGCGTAGAACCGCTAGCGGGGCAACAAGAGACCCAGTACTTC
v_call: TRBV12-3/TRBV12-4; j_call: TRBJ1-4; clone_size: many; d_call: .; cdr3_aa: CASSPDRENEKLFF; cdr3_nt: TGTGCCAGCAGCCCGGACAGAGAGAATGAAAAACTGTTTTTT
v_call: TRBV10-3; j_call: TRBJ2-5; clone_size: many; d_call: .; cdr3_aa: CAISELQVGQETQYF; cdr3_nt: TGTGCCATCAGTGAACTTCAAGTGGGGCAAGAGACCCAGTACTTC
v_call: TRBV4-3; j_call: TRBJ2-3; clone_size: many; d_call: TRBD2; cdr3_aa: CASSQEFFGTSGTDTQYF; cdr3_nt: TGCGCCAGCAGCCAAGAGTTTTTCGGGACTAGCGGCACAGATACGCAGTATTTT
v_call: TRBV30; j_call: TRBJ1-5; clone_size: few; d_call: .; cdr3_aa: CAWSTQGNQPQHF; cdr3_nt: TGTGCCTGGAGTACGCAGGGTAATCAGCCCCAGCATTTT
v_call: TRBV20-1; j_call: TRBJ2-1; clone_size: .; d_call: TRBD2; cdr3_aa: CSARAQTSGRDNEQFF; cdr3_nt: TGCAGTGCTAGAGCGCAGACTAGCGGGAGGGACAATGAGCAGTTCTTC
v_call: TRBV6-1; j_call: TRBJ2-2; clone_size: many; d_call: TRBD2; cdr3_aa: CASSPRGSGTGELFF; cdr3_nt: TGTGCCAGCAGCCCTCGCGGGAGTGGCACCGGGGAGCTGTTTTTT
v_call: TRBV5-5; j_call: TRBJ1-2; clone_size: .; d_call: TRBD1; cdr3_aa: CASSHGGQGYGYTF; cdr3_nt: TGTGCCAGCAGCCATGGAGGACAGGGCTATGGCTACACCTTC
v_call: TRBV11-2; j_call: TRBJ2-7; clone_size: many; d_call: .; cdr3_aa: CASSLVRDFPYEQYF; cdr3_nt: TGTGCCAGCAGCTTAGTCAGGGACTTTCCCTACGAGCAGTACTTC
v_call: TRBV12-3/TRBV12-4; j_call: TRBJ2-2; clone_size: few; d_call: .; cdr3_aa: CASSLSGSSKGELFF; cdr3_nt: TGTGCCAGCAGTTTATCCGGCTCCTCGAAGGGGGAGCTGTTTTTT
v_call: TRBV12-3/TRBV12-4; j_call: TRBJ1-2; clone_size: many; d_call: .; cdr3_aa: CASSLRRMNYGYTF; cdr3_nt: TGTGCCAGCAGTTTGAGGCGGATGAACTATGGCTACACCTTC
v_call: TRBV30; j_call: TRBJ2-7; clone_size: once; d_call: TRBD1; cdr3_aa: CAWRRGLVGYEQYF; cdr3_nt: TGTGCCTGGAGAAGGGGGCTAGTAGGGTACGAGCAGTACTTC
v_call: TRBV4-2; j_call: TRBJ2-1; clone_size: few; d_call: TRBD2; cdr3_aa: CASSHRTSGGPLYNEQFF; cdr3_nt: TGTGCCAGCAGCCACCGAACTAGCGGGGGTCCTCTCTACAATGAGCAGTTCTTC
v_call: TRBV4-1; j_call: TRBJ1-2; clone_size: few; d_call: .; cdr3_aa: CASSQGLGTPNYGYTF; cdr3_nt: TGCGCCAGCAGCCAAGGATTGGGCACTCCAAACTATGGCTACACCTTC
v_call: TRBV4-3; j_call: TRBJ2-5; clone_size: few; d_call: .; cdr3_aa: CASSQAGAETQYF; cdr3_nt: TGCGCCAGCAGCCAAGCTGGGGCAGAGACCCAGTACTTC
v_call: TRBV20-1; j_call: TRBJ1-1; clone_size: once; d_call: TRBD1; cdr3_aa: CSATGQGGEAFF; cdr3_nt: TGCAGTGCCACCGGACAGGGAGGTGAAGCTTTCTTT
v_call: TRBV24-1; j_call: TRBJ1-2; clone_size: .; d_call: .; cdr3_aa: CATSDFDYGYTF; cdr3_nt: TGTGCCACCAGTGATTTCGACTATGGCTACACCTTC
v_call: TRBV27; j_call: TRBJ1-2; clone_size: .; d_call: TRBD1; cdr3_aa: CASSSEGQVDGYTF; cdr3_nt: TGTGCCAGCAGTAGCGAGGGACAGGTTGATGGCTACACCTTC
v_call: TRBV5-4; j_call: TRBJ2-3; clone_size: few; d_call: TRBD2; cdr3_aa: CASSFNLAGGTRDTDTQYF; cdr3_nt: TGTGCCAGCAGCTTCAACCTGGCGGGAGGGACGAGGGACACAGATACGCAGTATTTT
v_call: TRBV15; j_call: TRBJ2-1; clone_size: .; d_call: .; cdr3_aa: CATSSELAYNEQFF; cdr3_nt: TGTGCCACCAGCAGCGAACTAGCTTACAATGAGCAGTTCTTC
v_call: TRBV6-2/TRBV6-3; j_call: TRBJ2-5; clone_size: .; d_call: TRBD1; cdr3_aa: CASSYKDRRRAQYF; cdr3_nt: TGTGCCAGCAGTTACAAGGACAGGCGGCGGGCCCAGTACTTC